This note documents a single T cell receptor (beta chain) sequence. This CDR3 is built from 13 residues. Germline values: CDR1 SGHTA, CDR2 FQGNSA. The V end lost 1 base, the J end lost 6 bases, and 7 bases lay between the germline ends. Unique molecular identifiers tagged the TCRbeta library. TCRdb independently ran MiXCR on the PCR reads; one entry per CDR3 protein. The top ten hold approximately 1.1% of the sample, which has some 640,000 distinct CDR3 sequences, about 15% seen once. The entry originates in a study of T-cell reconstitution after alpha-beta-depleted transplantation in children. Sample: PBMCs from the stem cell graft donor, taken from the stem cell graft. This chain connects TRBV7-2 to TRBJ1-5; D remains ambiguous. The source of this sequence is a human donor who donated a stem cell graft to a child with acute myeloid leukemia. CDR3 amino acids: CASSLGASQPQHF. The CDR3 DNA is TGTGCCAGCAGCTTAGGGGCCAGTCAGCCCCAGCATTTT.